The rows below give T cell receptor beta chains drawn from one sample of a study of beta chain features in type 1 diabetes. Produced via immunoSEQ multiplex PCR; TCRdb's table is partial and in-frame only. The table lists some 640,000 clones, about 14% of them singletons. The sequenced sample consisted of naive CD4+ T cells from blood. These receptors all come from a man between 18 and 35 years old with type 1 diabetes. Both conserved end residues are trimmed from each CDR3.

>TRBJ2-1|TRBV27
ASSLGTAYNEQF
>TRBJ1-1|TRBV6-6
ASTSDVGGRRAF
>TRBJ1-1|TRBV29-1
SVKTYLNTEAF
>TRBJ1-2|TRBV7-2
ASSQSRDRNYGYT
>TRBJ1-1|TRBV2
ASSIYWGNTEAF
>TRBJ2-3|TRBV27
ASSPDRGLDTQY
>TRBJ2-1|TRBV6-4
ASSDTLASLNEQF
>TRBJ1-5|TRBV7-2
ASGWGGGNQPQH
>TRBJ1-1|TRBV29-1
SAAQGVAAF
>TRBJ2-7|TRBV7-8
ASRKFTGGYEQY
>TRBJ1-5|TRBV30
AWKGGNQPQH
>TRBJ2-3|TRBV9
ASSVGFSGSTPDTQY
>TRBJ2-1|TRBV5-6
ASSPIRSQRGVDNEQF
>TRBJ2-3|TRBV5-1
ASRPGPSGADTQY
>TRBJ1-2|TRBV30
ACRAGDNYGYT
>TRBJ2-5|TRBV7-2
ASSLWLRGAETQY
>TRBJ2-2|TRBV11-3
ASSLISAGELF
>TRBJ1-6|TRBV7-9
ASSRWGQGGSSPLH
>TRBJ1-2|TRBV18
ASSRTGDYGYT
>TRBJ2-7|TRBV6-5
ASSSGTLGDEY
>TRBJ2-1|TRBV30
AWSVRAALGVHNEQF
>TRBJ2-1|TRBV10-2
ASGGLAAYNEQF
>TRBJ2-2|TRBV5-1
ASSLGGHTGELF
>TRBJ1-2|TRBV28
ASSTGQIYGYT